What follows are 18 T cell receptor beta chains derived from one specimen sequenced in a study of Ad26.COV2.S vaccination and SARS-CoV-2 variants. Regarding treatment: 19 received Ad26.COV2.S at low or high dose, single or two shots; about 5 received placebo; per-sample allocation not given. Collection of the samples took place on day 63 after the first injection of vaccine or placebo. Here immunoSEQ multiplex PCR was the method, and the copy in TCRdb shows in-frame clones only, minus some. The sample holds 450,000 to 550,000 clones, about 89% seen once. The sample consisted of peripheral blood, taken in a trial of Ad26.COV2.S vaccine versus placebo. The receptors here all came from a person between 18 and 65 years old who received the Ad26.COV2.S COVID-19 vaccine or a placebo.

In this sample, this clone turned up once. CDR3 nucleotides: TGTGCCAGCAGCCCACAAGGACCAGACAGGGGCGGAAACACCATATATTTT. Translating gives CASSPQGPDRGGNTIYF. V usage is TRBV4-2 and J usage is TRBJ1-3; TRBD1 agrees at 8 bases. The V gene end was trimmed by 4 bases and the J gene end by 4 bases; junction bases not matched to a gene: 12. CDR3 length: 17 residues. Germline values: CDR1 LGHNA, CDR2 YNFKEQ.

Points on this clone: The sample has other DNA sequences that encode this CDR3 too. This CDR3 is CASSPRQGLYEQYF. The CDR3 region has the DNA TGTGCCAGTAGCCCCCGACAGGGGTTGTACGAGCAGTACTTC. This rearrangement joins TRBV19 to TRBJ2-7, with 8 bases that match TRBD1. V shed 6 bases and J 4 bases; nucleotides not matched to a gene: 8. Germline V gene data show CDR1 as LNHDA and CDR2 as SQIVND (reference sequence). This CDR3 has 14 amino acids.

CDR3 sequence reads: CASSLTGNEKLFF. CDR3 DNA sequence: TGTGCCAGCAGTTTAACGGGGAATGAAAAACTGTTTTTT. The chain has TRBV12-3 or TRBV12-4 and TRBJ1-4; D gene ambiguous. V lost 2 bases to trimming and J lost 5 bases, with 6 bases between them. The CDR3 has 13 amino acids.

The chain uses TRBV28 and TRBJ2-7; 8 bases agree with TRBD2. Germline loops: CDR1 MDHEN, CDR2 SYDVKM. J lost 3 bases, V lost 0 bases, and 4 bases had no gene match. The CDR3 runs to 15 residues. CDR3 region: CASSLWVAGGYEQYF. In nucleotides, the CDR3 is TGTGCCAGCAGTTTATGGGTGGCGGGGGGCTACGAGCAGTACTTC.

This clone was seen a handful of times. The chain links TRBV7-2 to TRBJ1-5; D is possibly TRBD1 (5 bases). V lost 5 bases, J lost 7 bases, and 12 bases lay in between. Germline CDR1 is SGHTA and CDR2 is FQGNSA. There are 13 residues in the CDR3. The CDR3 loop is CASSNRTGQPQHF. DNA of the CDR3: TGTGCCAGCAGCAACAGGACCGGCCAGCCCCAGCATTTT.

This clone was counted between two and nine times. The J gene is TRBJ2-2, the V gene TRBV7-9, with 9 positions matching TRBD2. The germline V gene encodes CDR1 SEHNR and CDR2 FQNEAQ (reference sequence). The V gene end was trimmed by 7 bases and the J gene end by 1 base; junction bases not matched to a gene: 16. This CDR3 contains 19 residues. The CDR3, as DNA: TGTGCCAGCAACCGGCATTTTTTAGCGGGGGTACTGAACACCGGGGAGCTGTTTTTT. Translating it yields CASNRHFLAGVLNTGELFF. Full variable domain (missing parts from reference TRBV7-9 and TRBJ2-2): DTGVSQNPRHKITKRGQNVTFRCDPISEHNRLYWYRQTLGQGPEFLTYFQNEAQLEKSRLLSDRFSAERPKGSFSTLEIQRTEQGDSAMYLCASNRHFLAGVLNTGELFFGEGSRLTVL.

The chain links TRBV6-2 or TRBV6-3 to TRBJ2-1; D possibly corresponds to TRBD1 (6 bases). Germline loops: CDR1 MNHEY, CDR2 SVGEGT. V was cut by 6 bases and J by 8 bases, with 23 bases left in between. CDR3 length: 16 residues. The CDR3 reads CASSLYYMGAMDEQFF. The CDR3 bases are TGTGCCAGCAGCCTATACTATATGGGGGCAATGGATGAGCAGTTCTTC.

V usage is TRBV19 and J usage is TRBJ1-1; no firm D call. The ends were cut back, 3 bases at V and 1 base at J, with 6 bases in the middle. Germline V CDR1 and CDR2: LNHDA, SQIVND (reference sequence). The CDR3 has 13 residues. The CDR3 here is CASSMRENTEAFF. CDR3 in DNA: TGTGCCAGTAGTATGAGGGAGAACACTGAAGCTTTCTTT.

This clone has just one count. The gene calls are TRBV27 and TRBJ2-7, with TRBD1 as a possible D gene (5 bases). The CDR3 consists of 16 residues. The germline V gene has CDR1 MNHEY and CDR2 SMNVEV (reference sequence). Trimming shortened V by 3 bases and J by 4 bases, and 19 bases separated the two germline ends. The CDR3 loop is CASSFPTVRLRYEQYF. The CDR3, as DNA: TGTGCCAGCAGTTTTCCGACAGTGAGGCTTAGGTACGAGCAGTACTTC.

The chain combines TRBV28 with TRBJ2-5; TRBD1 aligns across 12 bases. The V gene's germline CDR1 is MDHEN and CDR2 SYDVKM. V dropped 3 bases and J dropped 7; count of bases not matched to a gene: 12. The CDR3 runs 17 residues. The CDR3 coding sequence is TGTGCCAGCAGTTTTGGGACAGGGGGCCTTGGGTTTGTGACCCAGTACTTC. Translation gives CASSFGTGGLGFVTQYF.

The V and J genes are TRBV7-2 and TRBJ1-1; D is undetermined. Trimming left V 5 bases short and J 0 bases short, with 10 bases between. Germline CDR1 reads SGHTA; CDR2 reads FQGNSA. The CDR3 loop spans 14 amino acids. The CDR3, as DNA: TGTGCCAGCAGCCCTCGACTGATGAACACTGAAGCTTTCTTT. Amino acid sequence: CASSPRLMNTEAFF.

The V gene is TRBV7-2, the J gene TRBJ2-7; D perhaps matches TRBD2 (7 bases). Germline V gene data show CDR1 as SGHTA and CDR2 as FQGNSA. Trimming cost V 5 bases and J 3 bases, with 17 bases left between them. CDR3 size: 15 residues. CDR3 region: CASSPPGGGRYEQYF. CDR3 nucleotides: TGTGCCAGCAGCCCCCCCGGCGGGGGCCGCTACGAGCAGTACTTC.

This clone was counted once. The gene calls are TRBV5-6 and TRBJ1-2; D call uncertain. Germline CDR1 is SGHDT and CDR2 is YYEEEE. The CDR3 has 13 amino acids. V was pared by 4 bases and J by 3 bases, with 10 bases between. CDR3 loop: CASSPMGYYGYTF. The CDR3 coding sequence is TGTGCCAGCAGCCCCATGGGGTACTATGGCTACACCTTC.

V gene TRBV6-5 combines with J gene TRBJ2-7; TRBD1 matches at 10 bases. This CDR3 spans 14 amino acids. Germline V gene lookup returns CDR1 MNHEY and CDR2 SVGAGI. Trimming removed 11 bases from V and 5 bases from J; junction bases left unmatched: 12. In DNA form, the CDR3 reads TGTGCCCCTCCCACCCGGGACAGGGGCCACGAGCAGTACTTC. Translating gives CAPPTRDRGHEQYF.

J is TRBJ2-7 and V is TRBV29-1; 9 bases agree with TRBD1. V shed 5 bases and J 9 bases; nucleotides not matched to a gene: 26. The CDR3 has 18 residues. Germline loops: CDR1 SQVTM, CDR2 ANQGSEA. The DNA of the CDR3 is TGCAGCGTTTTGGACAGGGGAAGGGCTACGTACGCGGGCTATGTGCAGTACTTC. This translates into CSVLDRGRATYAGYVQYF.

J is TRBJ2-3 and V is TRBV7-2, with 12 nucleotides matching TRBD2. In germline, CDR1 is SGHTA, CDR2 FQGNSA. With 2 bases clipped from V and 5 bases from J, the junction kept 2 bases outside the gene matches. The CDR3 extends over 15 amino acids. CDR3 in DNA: TGTGCCAGCAGCTTAACTAGCGGGGGGCAAGATACGCAGTATTTT. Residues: CASSLTSGGQDTQYF.

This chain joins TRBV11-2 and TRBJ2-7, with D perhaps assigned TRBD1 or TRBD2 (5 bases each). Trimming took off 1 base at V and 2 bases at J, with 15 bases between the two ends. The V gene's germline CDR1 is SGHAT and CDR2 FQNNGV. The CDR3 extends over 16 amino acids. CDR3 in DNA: TGTGCCAGCAGCTTAGTGGCAGACGGGGCGGCCTACGAGCAGTACTTC. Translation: CASSLVADGAAYEQYF.

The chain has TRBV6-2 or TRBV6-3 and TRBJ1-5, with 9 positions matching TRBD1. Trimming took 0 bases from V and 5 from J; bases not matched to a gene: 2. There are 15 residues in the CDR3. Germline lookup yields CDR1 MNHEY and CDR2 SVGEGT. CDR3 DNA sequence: TGTGCCAGCAGTTACTCCGGGACAGGGCATCAGCCCCAGCATTTT. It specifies CASSYSGTGHQPQHF.